The subject of this entry is one TCR beta chain. Germline V gives CDR1 SGHVS, CDR2 FNYEAQ. Trimming cost V 5 bases and J 3 bases, with 10 bases left between them. The CDR3 has 13 residues. This record belongs to a study of blood T cell repertoires in COVID-19. The wider study: Acute and convalescent COVID-19 samples came from the United States, Italy and Spain.

Authors' analysis steps: For nucleated cells, counts were estimated from reference gene primer amplification. Sequenced by immunoSEQ multiplex PCR; TCRdb stores in-frame clones only, minus some. D and trimming come from the DNA, and the V and J calls and clone size come from that table. Of under 95,000 clones in the sample, roughly 78% were seen once. Input material: peripheral blood. The genes are TRBV7-6 and TRBJ2-5; weak D call: TRBD1 (5 bases). The source of this sequence is a man aged 55 to 70 with active or convalescent COVID-19. This chain's CDR3 is CASSQGYEETQYF. The CDR3 DNA is TGTGCCAGCAGCCAGGGTTATGAAGAGACCCAGTACTTC.